A single sample gave rise to the 19 T cell receptor beta chains below, sequenced in a study of shared clonotypes between healthy human individuals (TCRdb year 2020). Libraries were made using the immunoSEQ multiplex PCR assay. The immuneACCESS repertoire file appears here via TCRdb, limited to in-frame rearrangements. These files lack a portion of the clones; in checked studies, under half of the deficit traces to unresolved V genes, and the cause of the others is not known. This sample comprises hundreds of thousands of clones, around three quarters of them detected only once. The ten largest clonotypes hold 12% of the sample. Sequencing was performed on PBMCs. The receptors come from a woman aged 40 to 55 in good health. Some clones in this sample may be carry-over from other donors' samples.

This clone was found a few times. The chain employs TRBV2 and TRBJ2-5, with 8 bases fitting TRBD1. The CDR3 loop spans 13 amino acids. From germline, CDR1 is SNHLY and CDR2 FYNNEI. The trim removed 7 bases at V and 5 bases at J, leaving 6 bases unmatched. The CDR3 region is CASNPGGQETQYF. CDR3 nucleotide sequence: TGTGCCAGCAATCCAGGGGGCCAGGAGACCCAGTACTTC.

J is TRBJ2-2 and V is TRBV5-1; the D is unclear. The CDR3 sequence is 15 residues long. Trimming shortened V by 0 bases and J by 1 base, and 7 bases separated the two germline ends. Germline V lookup: CDR1 SGHRS, CDR2 YFSETQ. The CDR3 nucleotides read TGCGCCAGCAGCTTGGGCGGTGGGAACACCGGGGAGCTGTTTTTT. Protein sequence: CASSLGGGNTGELFF.

V gene TRBV29-1 combines with J gene TRBJ1-2; TRBD1 aligns across 9 bases. Germline V lookup: CDR1 SQVTM, CDR2 ANQGSEA. The CDR3 extends over 13 amino acids. The V segment lost 4 bases and the J segment 4 bases; nucleotides outside the gene matches: 4. The CDR3 DNA is TGCAGCGTTGGACGGGACAGGGCCTATGGCTACACCTTC. It specifies CSVGRDRAYGYTF.

This clone was found a few times. A far more abundant clone sits one base away, making this likely a read error. The chain links TRBV27 to TRBJ1-1; unclear D gene. The CDR3 has 13 residues. Germline lookup yields CDR1 MNHEY and CDR2 SMNVEV (reference sequence). V lost 2 bases to trimming and J lost 11 bases, with 15 bases between them. CDR3 sequence (DNA): TGTGCCAGCAGTTTAAGGCACGGATTGGTGGCTTTCTTT. This translates into CASSLRHGLVAFF.

The chain couples TRBV6-5 to TRBJ2-3; the match to TRBD2 covers 9 bases. V was clipped by 6 bases and J by 4 bases; unmatched bases: 8. Germline CDR1 is MNHEY and CDR2 is SVGAGI. The CDR3 has 15 residues. As DNA, the CDR3 is TGTGCCAGCAGCCGAGGGACTAGCTTGGCAGATACGCAGTATTTT. Its translation: CASSRGTSLADTQYF.

The chain links TRBV7-9 to TRBJ1-1, with 11 nucleotides matching TRBD1. The CDR3 covers 15 residues. V trimming: 11 bases; J trimming: 8 bases; junction bases outside the gene matches: 16. The germline V gene has CDR1 SEHNR and CDR2 FQNEAQ (reference sequence). CDR3 DNA: TGTGCCGGCACCCAAGGACAGGGGGCCCCCCAGGAAGCTTTCTTT. This sequence encodes CAGTQGQGAPQEAFF. The variable domain in full, with the rest retrieved from reference TRBV7-9 and TRBJ1-1, is DTGVSQNPRHKITKRGQNVTFRCDPISEHNRLYWYRQTLGQGPEFLTYFQNEAQLEKSRLLSDRFSAERPKGSFSTLEIQRTEQGDSAMYLCAGTQGQGAPQEAFFGQGTRLTVV.

The V gene is TRBV6-1, the J gene TRBJ2-2, with 12 bases matching TRBD2. The germline V gene has CDR1 MNHNS and CDR2 SASEGT. This CDR3 comprises 15 residues. V lost 11 bases, J lost 3 bases, and 7 bases stayed unmatched. The CDR3 loop is CAGQLAGGDTGELFF. CDR3 nucleotides: TGTGCCGGCCAACTAGCGGGAGGAGACACCGGGGAGCTGTTTTTT.

The chain joins TRBV7-7 to TRBJ2-3; 9 nucleotides line up with TRBD2. In germline, CDR1 is SSHAT, CDR2 FNYEAQ (reference sequence). The CDR3 is made up of 15 amino acids. Trimming at V came to 6 bases and at J to 3 bases, leaving 7 bases not matched to a gene. The CDR3 DNA is TGTGCCAGCAGTCCGGCGGGAGGGCCGACAGATACGCAGTATTTT. Encoded protein: CASSPAGGPTDTQYF. The full variable domain, in which reference TRBV7-7 and TRBJ2-3 provide the parts outside the CDR3, is GAGVSQSPRYKVTKRGQDVTLRCDPISSHATLYWYQQALGQGPEFLTYFNYEAQPDKSGLPSDRFSAERPEGSISTLTIQRTEQRDSAMYRCASSPAGGPTDTQYFGPGTRLTVL.

This clone has a handful of counts. The chain links TRBV5-4 to TRBJ2-1; tentatively, D is TRBD2 (6 bases). Germline V gene lookup returns CDR1 SGHNT and CDR2 YYREEE (reference sequence). V lost 1 base to trimming and J lost 5 bases, with 13 bases between them. The CDR3 is 15 amino acids. The CDR3 loop is CASSLTSSWNNEQFF. CDR3 nucleotides: TGTGCCAGCAGCTTGACTAGCTCTTGGAACAATGAGCAGTTCTTC.

V and J are TRBV6-5 and TRBJ2-1; D possibly corresponds to TRBD2 (5 bases). In germline, CDR1 is MNHEY, CDR2 SVGAGI. This CDR3 region has 15 residues. Trimming removed 8 bases at V and 9 bases at J, with 23 bases between. The CDR3 here is CASSGGITSGFEQFF. The CDR3 DNA is TGTGCCAGCTCCGGTGGCATCACAAGCGGCTTTGAGCAGTTCTTC.

The rearrangement joins TRBV7-3 to TRBJ2-3; D is ambiguous. Germline CDR1 SGHTA, CDR2 FQGTGA. The CDR3 runs 12 residues. V was shortened by 2 bases and J by 7 bases, with 7 bases between the two germline ends. The CDR3 DNA reads TGTGCCAGCAGCTTATCCGGAAATACGCAGTATTTT. Its protein product is CASSLSGNTQYF.

The V and J genes are TRBV7-3 and TRBJ2-3, with TRBD1 matching 8 bases. CDR3 size: 11 residues. After removal of 8 bases from V and 6 bases from J, the junction contained 1 base not matched to a gene. Germline-derived CDR1 and CDR2 are SGHTA and FQGTGA. CDR3 loop: CASQGADTQYF. CDR3 DNA sequence: TGTGCCAGCCAGGGGGCGGATACGCAGTATTTT. The full variable domain, its missing parts supplied by reference TRBV7-3 and TRBJ2-3, is GAGVSQTPSNKVTEKGKYVELRCDPISGHTALYWYRQSLGQGPEFLIYFQGTGAADDSGLPNDRFFAVRPEGSVSTLKIQRTERGDSAVYLCASQGADTQYFGPGTRLTVL.

The J gene is TRBJ2-5, the V gene TRBV14; D not resolved. This CDR3 contains 14 residues. V gave up 3 bases and J gave up 0 bases, with 8 bases separating them. The germline V gene has CDR1 SGHDN and CDR2 FVKESK. The CDR3 region is CASSQGTNQETQYF. CDR3 bases: TGTGCCAGCAGCCAGGGTACCAACCAAGAGACCCAGTACTTC.

The CDR3 DNA reads TGTGCCATCAGTGGAGGACAGGTGTCGGGTGGCTACACCTTC. Amino acid sequence: CAISGGQVSGGYTF. The chain carries TRBV10-3 and TRBJ1-2; 7 bases are a match to TRBD1. The germline CDR1 and CDR2 sequences are ENHRY and SYGVKD. Trimming took 4 bases from V and 7 from J; bases not matched to a gene: 9. CDR3 size: 14 residues.

The V and J genes are TRBV7-9 and TRBJ2-3; the match to TRBD2 covers 11 bases. Trimming removed 1 base from V and 3 bases from J; junction bases left unmatched: 3. This CDR3 has 16 residues. The V gene's germline CDR1 is SEHNR and CDR2 FQNEAQ (reference sequence). The CDR3, as DNA: TGTGCCAGCAGCTTAGGTCTAGCGGGAGGAACAGATACGCAGTATTTT. The encoded protein is CASSLGLAGGTDTQYF.

The V and J genes are TRBV28 and TRBJ2-1, with 10 positions matching TRBD2. CDR3 size: 16 residues. Germline CDR1 is MDHEN and CDR2 is SYDVKM. V trimming: 6 bases; J trimming: 7 bases; junction bases outside the gene matches: 12. The CDR3 here is CASRTPKREGENEQFF. The DNA for the CDR3 is TGTGCCAGCAGGACCCCCAAGCGGGAGGGTGAAAATGAGCAGTTCTTC.

V gene TRBV7-9 combines with J gene TRBJ2-1, with TRBD2 matching 7 bases. The CDR3 extends over 17 amino acids. CDR1 SEHNR and CDR2 FQNEAQ come from the germline V gene (reference sequence). The V segment lost 2 bases and the J segment 0 bases; nucleotides outside the gene matches: 7. The CDR3 loop is CASSLRWVAGSYNEQFF. The CDR3 DNA reads as TGTGCCAGCAGCTTACGTTGGGTAGCGGGCTCCTACAATGAGCAGTTCTTC. Combining the CDR3 with reference TRBV7-9 and TRBJ2-1 gives the whole variable domain DTGVSQNPRHKITKRGQNVTFRCDPISEHNRLYWYRQTLGQGPEFLTYFQNEAQLEKSRLLSDRFSAERPKGSFSTLEIQRTEQGDSAMYLCASSLRWVAGSYNEQFFGPGTRLTVL.

J is TRBJ1-4 and V is TRBV7-2, with TRBD1 matching over 8 bases. Trimming at V came to 2 bases and at J to 8 bases, leaving 7 bases not matched to a gene. CDR3 length: 15 amino acids. In germline, CDR1 is SGHTA, CDR2 FQGNSA. For the CDR3, the DNA is TGTGCCAGCAGCTTATCTACAGGGGGTGGGGAAAAACTGTTTTTT. Protein: CASSLSTGGGEKLFF.

The chain recombines TRBV7-9 with TRBJ1-5; D remains unclear. The CDR3 sequence is 15 residues long. Germline-derived CDR1 and CDR2 are SEHNR and FQNEAQ (reference sequence). V was shortened by 5 bases and J by 2 bases, with 13 bases between the two germline ends. CDR3 sequence reads: CASSPGELGNQPQHF. CDR3 DNA sequence: TGTGCCAGCAGCCCCGGGGAATTAGGCAATCAGCCCCAGCATTTT.